This T cell receptor (beta chain) was sequenced during a study of radiotherapy plus CTLA-4 blockade in lung cancer. The CDR3 length is 14 residues. Germline CDR1 and CDR2: SGHTA and FQGNSA. The ends were cut back, 1 base at V and 4 bases at J, with 9 bases in the middle. Repertoires were generated with immunoSEQ multiplex PCR, while TCRdb's copy carries only in-frame clones and drops some. The sample contains about 120,000 clones, approximately 90% of which appear only once. The receptor comes from a human donor with non-small cell lung cancer that progressed on radiotherapy plus ipilimumab. The genes are TRBV7-2 and TRBJ2-3; D uncertain. The starting material was peripheral blood, obtained from a patient treated with radiotherapy plus ipilimumab. CDR3 residues: CASSLGMAADTQYF. The CDR3 nucleotides read TGTGCCAGCAGCTTAGGGATGGCGGCAGATACGCAGTATTTT.